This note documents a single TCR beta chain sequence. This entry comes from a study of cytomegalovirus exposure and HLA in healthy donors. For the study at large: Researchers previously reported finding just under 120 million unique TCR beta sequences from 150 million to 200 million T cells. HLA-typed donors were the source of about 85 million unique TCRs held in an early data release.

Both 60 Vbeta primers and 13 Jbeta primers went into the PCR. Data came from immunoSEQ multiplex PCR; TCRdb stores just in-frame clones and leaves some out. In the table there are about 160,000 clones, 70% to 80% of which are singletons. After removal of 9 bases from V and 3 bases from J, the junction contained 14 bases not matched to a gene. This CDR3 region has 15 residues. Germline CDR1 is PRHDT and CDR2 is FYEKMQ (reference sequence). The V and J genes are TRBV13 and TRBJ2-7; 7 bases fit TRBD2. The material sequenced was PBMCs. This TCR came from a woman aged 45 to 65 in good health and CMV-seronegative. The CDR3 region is CASRSWLAEIYEQYF. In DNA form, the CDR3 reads TGTGCCAGTCGGTCGTGGCTAGCGGAGATCTACGAGCAGTACTTC.